These T cell receptor beta chains were read from a single sample in a study of beta chain features in type 1 diabetes. Produced via immunoSEQ multiplex PCR; TCRdb's table is partial and in-frame only. The profile covers around 250,000 clones, with about 24% appearing a single time and about 0.012% taken by the ten largest. Input material: naive CD4+ T cells from blood. The source of these receptors is a woman in her thirties with type 1 diabetes. Both conserved end residues are part of each CDR3. Fields, in order: D gene, V gene, clone size, J gene, CDR3 DNA, CDR3 protein. A D gene is named only where the DNA matches it firmly. Not every row has a clone size; where given, it reads once, few, many or a size class.

-	TRBV5-1	-	TRBJ1-5	TGCGCCAGCAGCTTGGACGGGACTTTGGAAGAGCCCCAGCATTTT	CASSLDGTLEEPQHF
-	TRBV7-2	few	TRBJ2-2	TGTGCCAGCAGCCCGCAGCGGCAGAACACCGGGGAGCTGTTTTTT	CASSPQRQNTGELFF
-	TRBV30	-	TRBJ1-5	TGTGCCTGGAGCGGGATGGGTCAGCCCCAGCATTTT	CAWSGMGQPQHF
TRBD2	TRBV9	-	TRBJ2-1	TGTGCCAGCAGCGTAGGCCTAGCGGAGTACAATGAGCAGTTCTTC	CASSVGLAEYNEQFF
TRBD1	TRBV5-1	-	TRBJ2-5	TGCGCCAGCAGCTGGGGACAGGGGGTGATGGAGACCCAGTACTTC	CASSWGQGVMETQYF
-	TRBV28	-	TRBJ1-2	TGTGCCAGCACCAGATTACCCATCAACTATGGCTACACCTTC	CASTRLPINYGYTF
-	TRBV28	few	TRBJ2-1	TGTGCCAGCAGTTTTGGTGGAGACAATGAGCAGTTCTTC	CASSFGGDNEQFF
-	TRBV4-1	-	TRBJ2-1	TGCGCCAGCAGCTACCTGACTAGATACAATGAGCAGTTCTTC	CASSYLTRYNEQFF
TRBD2	TRBV5-6	-	TRBJ2-3	TGTGCCAGCGGGACTAGCACGCAGTATTTT	CASGTSTQYF
-	TRBV4-1	few	TRBJ2-1	TGCGCCAGCGGCAACTCGCGGAGACTCAATGAGCAGTTCTTC	CASGNSRRLNEQFF
TRBD2	TRBV6-6	once	TRBJ2-2	TGTGCCAGCAGTTACGTCAAGGGGAGGGACACCGGGGAGCTGTTTTTT	CASSYVKGRDTGELFF
-	TRBV20-1	-	TRBJ2-3	TGCAGTGCGCCCGAGAGACTAGCGCAGTATTTT	CSAPERLAQYF
TRBD1	TRBV30	-	TRBJ1-1	TGTGCCTGGTCTTCAATCGGGGACAGGGAGTTTACTGAAGCTTTCTTT	CAWSSIGDREFTEAFF